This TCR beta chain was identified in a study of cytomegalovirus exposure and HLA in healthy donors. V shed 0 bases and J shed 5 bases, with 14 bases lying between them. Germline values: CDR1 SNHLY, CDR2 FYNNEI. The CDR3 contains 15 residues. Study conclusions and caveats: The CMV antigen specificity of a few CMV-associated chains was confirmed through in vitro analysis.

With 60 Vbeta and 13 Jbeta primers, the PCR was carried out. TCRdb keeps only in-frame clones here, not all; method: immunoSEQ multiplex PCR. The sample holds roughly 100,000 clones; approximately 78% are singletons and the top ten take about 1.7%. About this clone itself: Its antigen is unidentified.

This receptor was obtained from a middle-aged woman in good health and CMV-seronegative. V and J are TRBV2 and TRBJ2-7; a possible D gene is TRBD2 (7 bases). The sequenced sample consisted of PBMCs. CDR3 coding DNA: TGTGCCAGCAGTGAAGCGTTGCAGGGGAGGGACGAGCAGTACTTC. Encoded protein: CASSEALQGRDEQYF.